This is a list of T cell receptor beta chains from one sample in a study of response to subunit inactivated influenza vaccine. TCRdb re-called the RT-PCR reads through MiXCR, storing one row per CDR3 protein. Of 170,000 or so distinct CDR3 sequences listed, roughly 10% are singletons. Sequences were derived from CD8+ T cells sorted from PBMCs, sampled approximately 25 months after vaccination. The receptors here all came from a man between 50 and 75 years old who received an inactivated influenza vaccine. Each CDR3 is given with its conserved first and last residue. D genes are given only for firm matches. Size is omitted from some rows. Given values are once, few, many or a class for expanded clones.

D gene,V gene,CDR3 length,J gene,clone size,CDR3 DNA,CDR3 protein
TRBD1,TRBV19,14,TRBJ1-2,few,TGTGCCAGTAGTATTCAAGGACAGGGCTTTGGCTACACCTTC,CASSIQGQGFGYTF
NA,TRBV28,14,TRBJ2-5,few,TGTGCCAGCAGTTTCGGGGTTGGAGAAGAGACCCAGTACTTC,CASSFGVGEETQYF
NA,TRBV5-1,15,TRBJ2-5,many,TGCGCCAGCAGCTCTCCCGGGGGGCGCCAAGAGACCCAGTACTTC,CASSSPGGRQETQYF
TRBD2,TRBV5-1,17,TRBJ2-5,few,TGCGCCAGCAGCTTGTTTCTAGCGGGGGCCCGGGGAGAGACCCAGTACTTC,CASSLFLAGARGETQYF
NA,TRBV5-6,12,TRBJ2-3,many,TGTGCCAGCAGTCGGGGAGGAGATACGCAGTATTTT,CASSRGGDTQYF
NA,TRBV7-8,14,TRBJ2-7,NA,TGTGCCAGCAGCCCCCCGGGCGCAGCCTACGAGCAGTACTTC,CASSPPGAAYEQYF
NA,TRBV4-2,18,TRBJ2-7,few,TGTGCCAGCAGCCAAGCCCCAGGTTCTTTAGGAAGGGGTTACGAGCAGTACTTC,CASSQAPGSLGRGYEQYF
NA,TRBV4-1,15,TRBJ1-6,few,TGCGCCAGCAGCCACACCAGGGCAGCCAATTCACCCCTCCACTTT,CASSHTRAANSPLHF
NA,TRBV19,13,TRBJ2-1,NA,TGTGCCAGTAGTCCCCTCATCTACAATGAGCAGTTCTTC,CASSPLIYNEQFF
TRBD2,TRBV5-1,15,TRBJ2-7,few,TGCGCCAGCAGCGGGACGGCGGGGGGGCCCTACGAGCAGTACTTC,CASSGTAGGPYEQYF
NA,TRBV29-1,18,TRBJ1-3,many,TGCAGCGTTGAAGGCATTCCGTCCGAACCTTTCTCTGGAAACACCATATATTTT,CSVEGIPSEPFSGNTIYF
TRBD2,TRBV29-1,14,TRBJ2-5,many,TGCAGCGGACGACTAGCGGGAGTTTCGGAGACCCAGTACTTC,CSGRLAGVSETQYF
TRBD1,TRBV28,15,TRBJ2-7,NA,TGTGCCAGCAGTCCCCGGGACAGGCTTTTCTACGAGCAGTACTTC,CASSPRDRLFYEQYF
NA,TRBV7-8,16,TRBJ1-6,few,TGTGCCAGCAGCTTTAGGGCCAGCTCCTATAATTCACCCCTCCACTTT,CASSFRASSYNSPLHF
TRBD2,TRBV7-9,16,TRBJ2-5,once,TGTGCCAGCAGCTTGGCCTCCGGGAGGGCCGGGGAGACCCAGTACTTC,CASSLASGRAGETQYF
NA,TRBV6-1,14,TRBJ2-5,few,TGTGCCAGCAGAAGCCTCAGGGGCCAAGAGACCCAGTACTTC,CASRSLRGQETQYF
TRBD2,TRBV10-3,15,TRBJ2-7,many,TGTGCCATCAGGCCCACTAGCGGCCCCTCCTACGAGCAGTACTTC,CAIRPTSGPSYEQYF
NA,TRBV5-1,14,TRBJ2-1,NA,TGCGCCAGCCAAGCGGTTGGGTCCTACAATGAGCAGTTCTTC,CASQAVGSYNEQFF
TRBD1,TRBV24-1,16,TRBJ2-5,few,TGTGCCACCAGTGATTTTGGGACAGGGGGTAGGGAGACCCAGTACTTC,CATSDFGTGGRETQYF
TRBD2,TRBV28,15,TRBJ2-1,few,TGTGCCAGCAGTTTAGGACCTACGGGGGGCAATGAGCAGTTCTTC,CASSLGPTGGNEQFF
TRBD1,TRBV7-9,16,TRBJ2-1,few,TGTGCCAGCAGCTACCTGGGACAGGGGGCTTTTAGTGAGCAGTTCTTC,CASSYLGQGAFSEQFF
TRBD1,TRBV11-2,15,TRBJ2-1,many,TGTGCCAGCACTATGGACAGGCTGGACTACAATGAGCAGTTCTTC,CASTMDRLDYNEQFF
NA,TRBV28,15,TRBJ1-2,many,TGTGCCAGCAAAAGAGGAGGGAGAGTTAACTATGGCTACACCTTC,CASKRGGRVNYGYTF
NA,TRBV5-6,11,TRBJ2-1,NA,TGTGCCAGCAGCTTTCGCAATGAGCAGTTCTTC,CASSFRNEQFF
TRBD1,TRBV6-1,17,TRBJ2-5,NA,TGTGCCAGCAGGCTACTGACCGGGACAGTGGGCGTTGAGACCCAGTACTTC,CASRLLTGTVGVETQYF
NA,TRBV12-3/TRBV12-4,17,TRBJ2-3,few,TGTGCCAGCAGTTTATCCCGTCAGGGTGGTGGCACAGATACGCAGTATTTT,CASSLSRQGGGTDTQYF
NA,TRBV7-6,15,TRBJ1-1,NA,TGTGCCAGCAGCCAGGTTGCAGACATGAACACTGAAGCTTTCTTT,CASSQVADMNTEAFF
NA,TRBV11-2,13,TRBJ2-1,many,TGTGCCAGCAGCACCGGGCCGATAAATGAGCAGTTCTTC,CASSTGPINEQFF
TRBD2,TRBV12-3/TRBV12-4,12,TRBJ2-7,many,TGTGCCAGCAGTCCCGGGGGGGTCGAGCAGTACTTC,CASSPGGVEQYF
NA,TRBV5-1,14,TRBJ1-1,many,TGCGCCAGCAGCTTGGAACCGGGTTGGACTGAAGCTTTCTTT,CASSLEPGWTEAFF
TRBD2,TRBV5-1,14,TRBJ2-3,NA,TGCGCCACCAGAAGACTAGCGGGGGTCGATACGCAGTATTTT,CATRRLAGVDTQYF
NA,TRBV5-5,15,TRBJ2-7,NA,TGTGCCAGCAGCGGGACATTCGTCAAGTACTACGAGCAGTACTTC,CASSGTFVKYYEQYF
NA,TRBV4-1,16,TRBJ2-1,NA,TGCGCCAGCAGCCAAGAAGGGGCAGGGCTATACAATGAGCAGTTCTTC,CASSQEGAGLYNEQFF
NA,TRBV28,15,TRBJ1-1,few,TGTGCCAGCAGTTTAGTGGGAGAACTGAACACTGAAGCTTTCTTT,CASSLVGELNTEAFF
NA,TRBV12-3/TRBV12-4,12,TRBJ2-7,NA,TGTGCCAGCAGTTACCCCGGGGCCGAGCAGTACTTC,CASSYPGAEQYF
TRBD2,TRBV3-1,15,TRBJ2-7,NA,TGTGCCAGCAGTCCGAGCGGGACTACCCCCTACGAGCAGTACTTC,CASSPSGTTPYEQYF
TRBD2,TRBV20-1,16,TRBJ2-7,NA,TGCAGTGCTAGGCCTAGCGGGGGGCCGAGCTCCTACGAGCAGTACTTC,CSARPSGGPSSYEQYF
TRBD1,TRBV4-3,16,TRBJ2-1,few,TGCGCCAGCAGCCAAGGTACACAGGGGACGGTCAATGAGCAGTTCTTC,CASSQGTQGTVNEQFF
TRBD1,TRBV29-1,13,TRBJ2-5,NA,TGCAGCGCCACCGGGACAGGGGAAGAGACCCAGTACTTC,CSATGTGEETQYF
NA,TRBV6-2/TRBV6-3,13,TRBJ2-1,NA,TGTGCCAGCAGCCCCCCGGGCGAGAATGAGCAGTTCTTC,CASSPPGENEQFF
TRBD2,TRBV20-1,15,TRBJ2-1,NA,TGCAGTGCTAGAGATGTGGCGGGGGAATACAATGAGCAGTTCTTC,CSARDVAGEYNEQFF
TRBD2,TRBV4-1,15,TRBJ2-1,few,TGCGCCAGCAGCCATACTAGCGGGTGGGAGGGCGAGCAGTTCTTC,CASSHTSGWEGEQFF
TRBD2,TRBV25-1,16,TRBJ2-3,NA,TGTGCCAGCAGTGCGTGGACTAGCGGGAGGACGGTTACGCAGTATTTT,CASSAWTSGRTVTQYF
TRBD1,TRBV2,18,TRBJ2-3,few,TGTGCCAGCAGTGAAAGGTCAAGCTGGACAGGCGAGGCAGATACGCAGTATTTT,CASSERSSWTGEADTQYF
TRBD2,TRBV20-1,14,TRBJ2-3,many,TGCAGTGCTAGCTTCGGGAGGGCCGGGGATACGCAGTATTTT,CSASFGRAGDTQYF
TRBD2,TRBV12-3/TRBV12-4,12,TRBJ2-7,many,TGTGCCAGCAGCTCGGGACTAGCGGGTTACGACTTC,CASSSGLAGYDF
NA,TRBV27,18,TRBJ1-5,few,TGTGCCAGCACCCCCTCGCAGTTTATGGTAAGGGGCAATCAGCCCCAGCATTTT,CASTPSQFMVRGNQPQHF
NA,TRBV4-1,15,TRBJ1-2,many,TGCGCCAGCAGCCAAGTCCCAGGGAGGATCTATGGCTACACCTTC,CASSQVPGRIYGYTF
NA,TRBV7-2,12,TRBJ2-3,few,TGTGCCAGCAGCTTAGAGTGGGATACGCAGTATTTT,CASSLEWDTQYF
NA,TRBV12-3/TRBV12-4,13,TRBJ1-1,NA,TGTGCCAGCAGTTCCGGGACCTGGGTTGGGGCTTTCTTT,CASSSGTWVGAFF
TRBD2,TRBV2,14,TRBJ2-7,NA,TGTGCCAGCAGGTGGGGGGGTAGCTCCTACGAGCAGTACTTC,CASRWGGSSYEQYF
TRBD2,TRBV30,16,TRBJ2-5,few,TGTGCCTGGAGTATCGGACTAGCGGGAGCAAGGGAGACCCAGTACTTC,CAWSIGLAGARETQYF
NA,TRBV3-1,14,TRBJ2-2,NA,TGTGCCAGCAGCCAAGCGGGGAACACCGGGGAGCTGTTTTTT,CASSQAGNTGELFF
NA,TRBV12-3/TRBV12-4,11,TRBJ2-1,few,TGTGCCAGCACCAATTCCAATGAGCAGTTCTTC,CASTNSNEQFF
NA,TRBV18,16,TRBJ1-2,few,TGTGCCAGCTCACCACTGGACGGCCCGCGCCTCTATGGCTACACCTTC,CASSPLDGPRLYGYTF
TRBD1,TRBV24-1,13,TRBJ2-7,NA,TGTGCCACCAGTGATTGGACAGGGGACGAGCAGTACTTC,CATSDWTGDEQYF
NA,TRBV27,15,TRBJ2-7,many,TGTGCCAGCAGTCCCCAGGGGGGGTACCTACGCGAGCAGTACTTC,CASSPQGGYLREQYF
NA,TRBV5-1,16,TRBJ2-5,few,TGCGCCAGCAGCTTGGCCTTCAGGGTACCCCAAGAGACCCAGTACTTC,CASSLAFRVPQETQYF
TRBD1,TRBV15,13,TRBJ2-7,NA,TGTGCCACCAGCAAGGGGGCCTTGTACGAGCAGTACTTC,CATSKGALYEQYF
NA,TRBV12-3/TRBV12-4,13,TRBJ2-6,NA,TGTGCCAGCACCCCTGTGGGGGCCAACGTCCTGACTTTC,CASTPVGANVLTF